This T cell receptor beta chain was sequenced in a study of cytomegalovirus exposure and HLA in healthy donors. General study results and limits: Reportedly, a later analysis found an Asian-associated ancestry cluster had fewer N-insertions than the roughly 700-donor mean.

The PCR had 60 Vbeta and 13 Jbeta primers. Repertoires were generated with immunoSEQ multiplex PCR, while TCRdb's copy carries only in-frame clones and drops some. The sample's table shows some 30,000 clones. Note on this clone: Its specificity is not known.

While unrecorded immune exposures were likely, the donors were nominally healthy when sampled. V lost 5 bases to trimming and J lost 5 bases; unmatched junction nucleotides: 5. This CDR3 spans 13 amino acids. Germline assignment: CDR1 SGHNT and CDR2 YENEEA. The V gene is TRBV11-3, the J gene TRBJ2-7; TRBD1 matches at 8 bases. This sequence was found in a female donor in good health and CMV-seronegative. Sequencing was carried out using PBMCs. CDR3 in amino acids: CASSTGGFNEQYF. The CDR3 DNA sequence: TGTGCCAGCAGCACAGGGGGGTTCAACGAGCAGTACTTC.